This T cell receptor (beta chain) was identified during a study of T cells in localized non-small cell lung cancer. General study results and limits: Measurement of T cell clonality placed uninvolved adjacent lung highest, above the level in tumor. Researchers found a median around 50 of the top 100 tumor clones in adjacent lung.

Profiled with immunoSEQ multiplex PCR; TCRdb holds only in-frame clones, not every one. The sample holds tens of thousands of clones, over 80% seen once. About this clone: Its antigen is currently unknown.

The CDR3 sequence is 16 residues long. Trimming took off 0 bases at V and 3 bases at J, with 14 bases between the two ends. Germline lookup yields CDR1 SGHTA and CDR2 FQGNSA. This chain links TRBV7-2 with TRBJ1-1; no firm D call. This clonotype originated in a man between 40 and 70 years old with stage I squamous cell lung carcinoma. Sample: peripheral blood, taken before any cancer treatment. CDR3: CASSLAEEGSDTEAFF. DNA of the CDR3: TGTGCCAGCAGCTTAGCGGAGGAGGGAAGCGACACTGAAGCTTTCTTT.